Sequencing of this T cell receptor (beta chain) was carried out in a study of early T cells in non-severe SARS-CoV-2 infection (dated by TCRdb to 2020 to 2023). Concerning the study at large: Bulk RNA from unsorted whole blood was used for TCR sequencing, so alpha and beta chains could not be paired.

Results and caveats for the whole study, not just this receptor: Matching against VDJdb was skewed toward anti-spike CD8 responses, likely underestimated virus-specific expansions, and missed private and CD4 specificities.

The CDR3 contains 15 residues, cysteine and phenylalanine counted. Here the CDR3 DNA is all that survives: 45 bases in frame from base 1. The germline V gene encodes CDR1 GTSNPN and CDR2 SVGIG (reference sequence). V is pared back by 5 bases and J by 0 bases, with 14 bases lying between the germline termini. The library was made by 5' RACE. The reads were generated on a NextSeq 500. To correct for sequencing error and PCR bias, the TCR library protocol tagged individual cDNA molecules with unique molecular identifiers. Sequencing covered both TCR alpha and beta chains, and within each sample the abundances of alpha and beta sequences were tightly co-correlated. As for the original processing: Decombinator V4 was used to annotate the V gene, J gene and CDR3 of the TCR sequences. Expanded TCRs were defined as changing significantly between any two time points under a Poisson model with p below 0.0001. TCR abundances were normalised to the total number of TCRs sequenced per sample and were expressed as counts per million. TRAV1-2 paired with TRAJ12, TRAJ20 or TRAJ33 defined MAIT TCRs, while TRAV10 paired with TRAJ18 defined iNKT TCRs. A search of VDJdb, accessed on 1 November 2021, was run for TCRs annotated to CMV, EBV and SARS-CoV-2, with TCRs annotated for multiple antigens excluded. Using fastp at Q25 and MiXCR, TCRdb reprocessed the public reads and kept productive beta chains. Under each unique CDR3 protein, matching rows form one entry showing the most common genes and DNA. None of the V and J calls come from the authors' own analysis; TCRdb made them. In all, the sample holds roughly 120,000 distinct CDR3 sequences, and 14% to 15% of those were seen once. Jointly, the top ten make up 21% of the sample.

Regarding this clonotype: Its antigen remains unidentified. No per-base quality is available; no much larger clone lies one base away.

The study was a case-control design nested within a healthcare worker cohort in London, UK, with weekly nasopharyngeal swab PCR tests and blood sampling. Healthcare workers were recruited between 23 and 31 March 2020, during the week of the UK lockdown, and were followed weekly for up to about 15 weeks. The rearranged chain carries TRBV30 and TRBJ1-5; a tentative D call is TRBD1 (5 bases match). The sequenced sample was whole blood. The clonotype was recovered from an adult who was a healthcare worker with PCR-confirmed SARS-CoV-2 infection or an uninfected control (not recorded which). The nucleotide sequence reads TGTGCCTGGGGCCCGGGGGGTCATAGCAATCAGCCCCAGCATTTT. The resulting protein is CAWGPGGHSNQPQHF.